This passage covers 10 T cell receptor beta chains from one sample sequenced in a study of cytomegalovirus exposure and HLA in healthy donors. The PCR contained 60 Vbeta and 13 Jbeta primers. Here immunoSEQ multiplex PCR was the method, and the copy in TCRdb shows in-frame clones only, minus some. The data hold 120,000 or so clones, with roughly 80% observed a single time. The specimen was PBMCs. Receptors originate from a man in his late teens or twenties in good health and CMV-seronegative.

The chain links TRBV15 to TRBJ1-5; 10 bases fit TRBD1. J gave up 7 bases and V 3 bases, and 6 bases lay outside the gene matches. CDR3 length equals 15 residues. CDR1 is LNHNV and CDR2 is YYDKDF in the germline V gene (reference sequence). The CDR3 reads CATSSGDRGLQPQHF. The CDR3 bases are TGTGCCACCAGCAGCGGGGACAGGGGATTGCAGCCCCAGCATTTT.

The gene calls are TRBV6-5 and TRBJ1-6; 7 positions match TRBD1. With 7 bases clipped from V and 12 bases from J, the junction kept 12 bases outside the gene matches. Germline V gives CDR1 MNHEY, CDR2 SVGAGI. The CDR3 is 14 amino acids. The CDR3 reads CASTAPGQRGPLHF. In DNA, the CDR3 is TGTGCCAGCACCGCGCCGGGACAGAGAGGACCCCTCCACTTT.

This clone was counted once. The V call is TRBV29-1, the J call TRBJ1-1, with 9 bases fitting TRBD1. V was clipped by 2 bases and J by 5 bases; unmatched bases: 3. Germline V CDR1 and CDR2: SQVTM, ANQGSEA. This CDR3 contains 13 residues. The CDR3 bases are TGCAGCGTTGAAAGAGGGACAGGGACTGAAGCTTTCTTT. It translates to CSVERGTGTEAFF.

This chain joins TRBV6-5 and TRBJ2-3, with 7 bases lining up with TRBD2. This CDR3 is 15 amino acids long. Germline CDR1 and CDR2: MNHEY and SVGAGI. The V gene end was trimmed by 6 bases and the J gene end by 4 bases; junction bases not matched to a gene: 10. In nucleotides, the CDR3 is TGTGCCAGCAGACTAGCCCGGGGAGGGTCAGATACGCAGTATTTT. Protein product: CASRLARGGSDTQYF.

This rearrangement joins TRBV7-8 to TRBJ1-2, with D maybe TRBD1 (5 bases). The germline V and J ends were trimmed by 5 bases and 4 bases, with 14 bases remaining between them. The CDR3 runs to 14 residues. Germline lookup yields CDR1 SGHVS and CDR2 FQNEAQ. This CDR3 reads CASSLMTDSYGYTF. DNA for the CDR3: TGTGCCAGCAGCCTCATGACAGATTCCTATGGCTACACCTTC.

V usage is TRBV7-3 and J usage is TRBJ2-5; weak D call: TRBD1 (7 bases). V was trimmed by 2 bases and J by 4 bases, leaving 14 bases between them. The germline gives CDR1 SGHTA, CDR2 FQGTGA. The CDR3 spans 15 residues. The CDR3: CASSLFGQGGETQYF. Here the CDR3 DNA reads TGTGCCAGCAGCTTATTCGGGCAGGGGGGAGAGACCCAGTACTTC.

In DNA, the CDR3 is TGTGCCAGCAGCTTATCGGGGAACACTGAAGCTTTCTTT. This encodes CASSLSGNTEAFF. The chain is built from TRBV7-7 and TRBJ1-1, with D hard to call. This CDR3 is 13 amino acids long. Trimming pared 2 bases from V and 1 base from J, leaving 5 bases between. Per the germline V gene, CDR1 is SSHAT and CDR2 is FNYEAQ (reference sequence).

V gene TRBV2 combines with J gene TRBJ2-7; 7 bases line up with TRBD2. Germline trimming cut 8 bases from V and 0 bases from J; bases unmatched to any gene: 4. The CDR3 loop spans 13 amino acids. Germline V gene sequence: CDR1 SNHLY, CDR2 FYNNEI. The CDR3 loop is CASFPSGSYEQYF. CDR3 in DNA: TGTGCCAGCTTCCCTAGCGGCTCCTACGAGCAGTACTTC.

The chain combines TRBV18 with TRBJ1-5; 7 bases fit TRBD1. With 6 bases clipped from V and 5 bases from J, the junction kept 10 bases outside the gene matches. CDR1 and CDR2 from the germline V gene are KGHSH and LQKENI. CDR3 length: 15 residues. The CDR3 nucleotides read TGTGCCAGCTCTCAGCTGGGGACAGCGGATCAGCCCCAGCATTTT. This encodes CASSQLGTADQPQHF.

This clone has just a few counts. The chain uses TRBV9 and TRBJ2-5; 7 bases are shared with TRBD2. J was trimmed by 9 bases and V by 1 base; bases with no gene match: 12. Germline V gene lookup returns CDR1 SGDLS and CDR2 YYNGEE. The CDR3 spans 15 residues. For the CDR3, the DNA is TGTGCCAGCAGCGTACACGCCGGGGAGGGGACGGCCCAGTACTTC. Its translation: CASSVHAGEGTAQYF.